This T cell receptor (beta chain) emerged from a study of T cell responses to AZD1222 COVID-19 vaccine. Regarding this clone: Its target is unknown.

Germline assignment: CDR1 MDHEN and CDR2 SYDVKM. V was shortened by 6 bases and J by 4 bases, with 16 bases between the two germline ends. The CDR3 length is 15 residues. Generated by immunoSEQ multiplex PCR, the TCRdb table keeps only in-frame clones and is missing some. This sample has more than 120,000 clones, with approximately 89% found just once. Study-wide findings and caveats: Spike-specific TCR repertoires showed rising breadth and depth after two AZD1222 doses. Most donors were white British and more were female, and clonal diversity was possibly underestimated. The study found vaccine-associated CD4 TCRs spanning spike, dominant at 160-218 and 743-854. Unmutated variant regions are reportedly the target of nearly half of TCRs that are spike-specific.

The TCR originated in an adult who received the AZD1222 COVID-19 vaccine. The source was peripheral blood, collected 28 days after the second AZD1222 dose. V is TRBV28 and J is TRBJ1-5; a possible D gene is TRBD1 (6 bases). The chain's CDR3 is CASSLRDIWNQPQHF. The CDR3 DNA reads TGTGCCAGCAGCCTCCGGGACATTTGGAATCAGCCCCAGCATTTT.